This TCR beta chain was recovered during a study of CD8 T cells in Susac syndrome. TCR beta sequencing was performed on blood CD8+ and CD4+ T cells. Matched for age and sex, the controls were healthy donors. TEMRA cells were enriched by FACS, and CD4+ and CD8+ T cells were negatively isolated. The CDR3 loop spans 14 amino acids. The V gene's germline CDR1 is MNHNS and CDR2 SASEGT. Trimming took off 5 bases at V and 4 bases at J, with 14 bases between the two ends. The RNA input was about 0.5 to 1 ug, and it was reverse transcribed with random hexamers. Amplification of TCR beta CDR3 was carried out by immunoSEQ multiplex PCR, which covered 54 Vbeta and 13 Jbeta segments. From the immunoSEQ multiplex PCR reads, TCRdb called clonotypes with MiXCR, one entry per CDR3 protein. The data show some 57,000 distinct CDR3 sequences, with roughly nine tenths seen just once and 0.15% to 0.2% held by the top ten.

Material: CD8+ T cells from PBMCs. This clonotype was sampled from a human donor in good health. The chain links TRBV6-1 to TRBJ1-2, with D tentatively TRBD1 (6 bases). CDR3 loop: CASSQGRQLYGYTF. As DNA, the CDR3 is TGTGCCAGCAGTCAGGGGAGACAACTCTATGGCTACACCTTC.